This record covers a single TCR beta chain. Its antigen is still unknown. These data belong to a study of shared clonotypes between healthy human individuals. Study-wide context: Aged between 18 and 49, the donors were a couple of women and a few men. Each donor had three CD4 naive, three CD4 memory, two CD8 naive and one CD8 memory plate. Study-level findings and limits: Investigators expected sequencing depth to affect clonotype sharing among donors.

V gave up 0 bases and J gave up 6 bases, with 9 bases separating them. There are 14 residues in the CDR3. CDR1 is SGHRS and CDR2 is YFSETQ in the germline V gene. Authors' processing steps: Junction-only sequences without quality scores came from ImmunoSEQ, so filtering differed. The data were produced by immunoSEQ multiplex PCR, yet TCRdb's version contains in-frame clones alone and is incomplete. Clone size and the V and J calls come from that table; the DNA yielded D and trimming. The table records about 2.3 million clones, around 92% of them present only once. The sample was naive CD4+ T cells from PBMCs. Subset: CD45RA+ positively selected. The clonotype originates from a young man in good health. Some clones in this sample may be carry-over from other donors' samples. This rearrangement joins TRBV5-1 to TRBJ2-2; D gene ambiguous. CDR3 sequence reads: CASSLDMLPGELFF. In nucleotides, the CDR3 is TGCGCCAGCAGCTTGGATATGTTACCCGGGGAGCTGTTTTTT.